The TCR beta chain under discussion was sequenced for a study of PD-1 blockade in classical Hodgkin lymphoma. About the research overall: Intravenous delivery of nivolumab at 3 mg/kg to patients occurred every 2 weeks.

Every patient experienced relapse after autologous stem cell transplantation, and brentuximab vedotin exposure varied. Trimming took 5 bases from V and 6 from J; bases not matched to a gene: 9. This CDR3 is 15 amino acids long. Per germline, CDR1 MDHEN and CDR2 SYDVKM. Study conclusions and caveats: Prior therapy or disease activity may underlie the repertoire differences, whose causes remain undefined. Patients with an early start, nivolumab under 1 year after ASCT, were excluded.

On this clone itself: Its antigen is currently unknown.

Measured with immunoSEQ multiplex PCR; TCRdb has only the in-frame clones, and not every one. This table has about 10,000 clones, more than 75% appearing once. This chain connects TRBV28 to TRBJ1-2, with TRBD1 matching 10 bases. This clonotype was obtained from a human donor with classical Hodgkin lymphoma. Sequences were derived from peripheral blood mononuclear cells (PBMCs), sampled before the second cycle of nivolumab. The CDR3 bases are TGTGCCAGCAGTCCTGACAGGGGGCGCGTTGATGGCTACACCTTC. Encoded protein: CASSPDRGRVDGYTF.